Below, 25 T cell receptor beta chains from the same sample are listed, as sequenced in a study of metastatic and nonmetastatic thyroid tumors. Through MiXCR, TCRdb re-clonotyped the PCR reads. The table lists approximately 20,000 clones, roughly a quarter of them singletons. All patients reached thyroid surgery having received no treatment beforehand. Input material: tumor tissue. The receptors were gathered from a female donor with papillary thyroid cancer or a benign thyroid nodule (not recorded which). Some clones in this sample may be carry-over from other donors' samples.

There are a few counts of this clone. This rearrangement joins TRBV12-3 or TRBV12-4 to TRBJ2-6; D gene uncertain. The CDR3 has 16 residues. Trimming stripped 3 bases from V and 3 bases from J, with 12 bases between. The CDR3 loop reads CASSFRLPGGANVLTF. CDR3 coding DNA: TGTGCCAGCAGTTTTAGGCTACCCGGTGGGGCCAACGTCCTGACTTTC.

A few counts support this clone. This could be a read error, since a much larger clone is one nucleotide away. The V call is TRBV29-1, the J call TRBJ2-3; D is perhaps TRBD1 (6 bases). Trimming removed 6 bases at V and 1 base at J, with 14 bases between. The CDR3 is 14 residues long. In germline, CDR1 is SQVTM, CDR2 ANQGSEA. The CDR3 bases are TGCAGCGTATCACGGGACACTGGCACAGATACGCAGTATTTT. The encoded protein is CSVSRDTGTDTQYF.

Turning to this clone: Given the absence of the conserved phenylalanine or tryptophan at the CDR3 end, a read error is likely. The chain recombines TRBV6-2 or TRBV6-3 with TRBJ1-5; D not certain. CDR3 length: 12 residues. Per germline, CDR1 MNHEY and CDR2 SVGEGT. CDR3 bases: TGTGCCAGCATTTACGGAACAAGGCCCCAGCATCTT. Translation gives CASIYGTRPQHL.

The rearrangement joins TRBV11-3 to TRBJ2-7; 10 bases are a match to TRBD2. Germline V lookup: CDR1 SGHNT, CDR2 YENEEA. V trimming: 2 bases; J trimming: 5 bases; junction bases outside the gene matches: 3. The length of the CDR3 is 14 residues. The CDR3 protein is CASSLLAGVHEQYF. The CDR3 DNA sequence: TGTGCCAGCAGCTTACTAGCGGGAGTACACGAGCAGTACTTC. Together with reference TRBV11-3 and TRBJ2-7, the CDR3 gives the full variable domain: EAGVVQSPRYKIIEKKQPVAFWCNPISGHNTLYWYLQNLGQGPELLIRYENEEAVDDSQLPKDRFSAERLKGVDSTLKIQPAELGDSAVYLCASSLLAGVHEQYFGPGTRLTVT.

Points on this clone: A junction end diverges from the germline sequence, so it may reflect a read error. The V and J genes are TRBV28 and TRBJ1-2; D unresolved. Per the germline V gene, CDR1 is MDHEN and CDR2 is SYDVKM. The CDR3 loop spans 13 amino acids. The CDR3 protein is CVSSLNVNYVYTF. The DNA of the CDR3 is TGTGTCAGCAGTTTAAACGTGAACTATGTCTACACCTTC.

This clone was counted ten times or more. The chain links TRBV5-1 to TRBJ2-1, with D possibly being TRBD1 (6 bases). The CDR3 is 17 amino acids. Germline loops: CDR1 SGHRS, CDR2 YFSETQ. V shed 2 bases and J shed 0 bases, with 15 bases lying between them. This CDR3 is CASSFTPTGSSYNEQFF. CDR3 nucleotides: TGCGCCAGCAGCTTTACCCCGACAGGAAGCTCCTACAATGAGCAGTTCTTC.

This clone is classed as medium-sized. The genes are TRBV6-1 and TRBJ1-3; D remains ambiguous. The CDR3 is 14 residues long. The germline CDR1 and CDR2 sequences are MNHNS and SASEGT. V was pared by 4 bases and J by 0 bases, with 7 bases between. CDR3: CASSGGSSGNTIYF. The CDR3 DNA is TGTGCCAGCAGTGGAGGCAGCTCTGGAAACACCATATATTTT.

In its sample, this clone ranks as medium-sized. This sequence joins TRBV3-1 and TRBJ2-5; 12 bases are a match to TRBD2. CDR3 length: 16 residues. The V gene's germline CDR1 is LGHDT and CDR2 YNNKEL (reference sequence). Trimming removed 3 bases from V and 2 bases from J; junction bases left unmatched: 4. The CDR3 region is CASSQTGTSGQETQYF. CDR3 bases: TGTGCCAGCAGCCAGACCGGGACTAGCGGGCAAGAGACCCAGTACTTC.

This clone was observed many times. This chain connects TRBV28 to TRBJ1-2; 8 nucleotides agree with TRBD1. Germline V gene lookup returns CDR1 MDHEN and CDR2 SYDVKM. This CDR3 is 12 amino acids long. With 7 bases clipped from V and 4 bases from J, the junction kept 2 bases outside the gene matches. The CDR3 loop reads CASKTGAYGYTF. The CDR3 region has the DNA TGTGCCAGCAAGACAGGGGCCTATGGCTACACCTTC.

This clone was counted between two and nine times. V and J are TRBV6-1 and TRBJ2-2, with D perhaps matching TRBD2 (5 bases). V shed 6 bases and J shed 7 bases, with 21 bases lying between them. Germline V gene data show CDR1 as MNHNS and CDR2 as SASEGT. This CDR3 has 16 residues. In nucleotides, the CDR3 is TGTGCCAGCAGGAGAGAGGCAGGAGGTGGTAACGGGGAGCTGTTTTTT. It specifies CASRREAGGGNGELFF.

This clone was found a few times. The conserved closing phenylalanine or tryptophan is absent in this CDR3, likely reflecting a read error. The DNA is omitted, as the CDR3 cannot be located on it reliably, and the CDR3 follows TCRdb's listing. The chain is built from TRBV19 and TRBJ2-5; the table's D call TRBD1 went unverified against the DNA. The CDR3 contains 12 residues when both ends are counted. The V gene's germline CDR1 is LNHDA and CDR2 SQIVND (reference sequence). CDR3 amino acids: CASIIVTGGRNL.

By frequency in the sample, this clone is medium-sized. The sample contains more than one DNA sequence encoding this CDR3. The chain combines TRBV3-1 with TRBJ2-1; the match to TRBD2 covers 12 bases. This CDR3 is built from 14 residues. Germline CDR1 is LGHDT and CDR2 is YNNKEL (reference sequence). V dropped 6 bases and J dropped 7; count of bases not matched to a gene: 4. The CDR3, as DNA: TGTGCCAGCAGTCTTGGACTAGCGGGAAATGAGCAGTTCTTC. This sequence encodes CASSLGLAGNEQFF.

About this clone: The junction does not match germline at one end; this may be a read error. The V call is TRBV27, the J call TRBJ2-4; 9 bases match TRBD1. The CDR3 is 14 residues long. Germline CDR1 is MNHEY and CDR2 is SMNVEV (reference sequence). The CDR3 reads CASSPKVTGQGMVF. CDR3 sequence (DNA): TGTGCCAGCAGTCCAAAAGTCACCGGACAGGGGATGGTGTTC.

By sample fraction, this clone is medium-sized (0.01 to 0.1%). The V call is TRBV5-4, the J call TRBJ1-4; 8 nucleotides match TRBD1. The J segment lost 8 bases and the V segment lost 3 bases, leaving 9 bases of the junction unmatched. The CDR3 contains 15 residues. The germline V gene encodes CDR1 SGHNT and CDR2 YYREEE (reference sequence). In nucleotides, the CDR3 is TGTGCCAGCAGCTCAAACAGGGGGTTAGACGAAAAACTGTTTTTT. Translating gives CASSSNRGLDEKLFF.

By frequency in the sample, this clone is medium-sized. The V gene is TRBV4-1, the J gene TRBJ1-4; D gene ambiguous. Germline CDR1 and CDR2: MGHRA and YSYEKL. The CDR3 spans 13 residues. V shed 2 bases and J shed 8 bases, with 9 bases lying between them. This CDR3 is CASSQQMIEKLFF. As DNA, the CDR3 is TGCGCCAGCAGCCAACAAATGATAGAAAAACTGTTTTTT.

This clone is termed medium-sized. The chain links TRBV19 to TRBJ1-6; TRBD1 matches at 10 bases. Germline V lookup: CDR1 LNHDA, CDR2 SQIVND (reference sequence). After removal of 10 bases from V and 7 bases from J, the junction contained 10 bases not matched to a gene. This CDR3 contains 15 residues. This chain's CDR3 is CATKLAGQGNSPLHF. The DNA for the CDR3 is TGTGCCACCAAGTTAGCGGGACAGGGGAATTCACCCCTCCACTTT.

This clone was detected once. The gene calls are TRBV4-1 and TRBJ2-3, with no clear D. This CDR3 is built from 12 residues. The V gene's germline CDR1 is MGHRA and CDR2 YSYEKL. The ends were cut back, 6 bases at V and 3 bases at J, with 7 bases in the middle. The CDR3 DNA reads TGCGCCAGCAGTTGGGGAACAGATACGCAGTATTTT. Protein: CASSWGTDTQYF.

This clone occurred many times. The chain joins TRBV9 to TRBJ1-2; no definite D call. The CDR3 length is 13 residues. Per germline, CDR1 SGDLS and CDR2 YYNGEE. The V gene lost 4 bases and the J gene lost 1 base, with 8 bases spanning the gap. The CDR3 region is CASSKEGNYGYTF. The CDR3 DNA reads as TGTGCCAGCAGCAAAGAGGGTAACTATGGCTACACCTTC.

This clone was observed at least ten times. The chain links TRBV7-2 to TRBJ2-1; the match to TRBD2 covers 7 bases. Germline-derived CDR1 and CDR2 are SGHTA and FQGNSA. CDR3 length: 17 residues. Trimming removed 5 bases from V and 0 bases from J; junction bases left unmatched: 10. DNA for the CDR3: TGTGCCAGCAGCCCCCGACTAGCAGGAAGCTCCTACAATGAGCAGTTCTTC. This translates into CASSPRLAGSSYNEQFF. The full variable domain, with the rest looked up from reference TRBV7-2 and TRBJ2-1, is GAGVSQSPSNKVTEKGKDVELRCDPISGHTALYWYRQSLGQGLEFLIYFQGNSAPDKSGLPSDRFSAERTGGSVSTLTIQRTQQEDSAVYLCASSPRLAGSSYNEQFFGPGTRLTVL.

The J gene is TRBJ1-1, the V gene TRBV20-1; maybe TRBD1 (6 bases). The CDR3 has 15 residues. Per germline, CDR1 DFQATT and CDR2 SNEGSKA (reference sequence). The V and J ends lost 5 bases and 8 bases respectively, with 24 bases between them. The CDR3 reads CSAPFPTAGATEAFF. CDR3 DNA: TGCAGTGCTCCCTTTCCGACAGCGGGGGCCACCGAAGCTTTCTTT.

The genes are TRBV6-1 and TRBJ2-7, with TRBD2 matching 11 bases. V lost 6 bases to trimming and J lost 3 bases; unmatched junction nucleotides: 10. Per germline, CDR1 MNHNS and CDR2 SASEGT. The CDR3 covers 16 residues. For the CDR3, the DNA is TGTGCCAGCAGCCACAATGCCGGGACTAGCGGCTACGAGCAGTACTTC. The encoded protein is CASSHNAGTSGYEQYF.

This clone is medium-sized. J is TRBJ2-6 and V is TRBV28; TRBD1 aligns across 10 bases. J gave up 1 base and V 5 bases, and 8 bases lay outside the gene matches. Per the germline V gene, CDR1 is MDHEN and CDR2 is SYDVKM. This CDR3 region has 18 residues. CDR3 loop: CASSLGGTGASGANVLTF. For the CDR3, the DNA is TGTGCCAGCAGTCTGGGGGGGACAGGGGCGTCTGGGGCCAACGTCCTGACTTTC.

This clone was observed a single time. One end of the junction is discordant with germline, which a read error may explain. V usage is TRBV20-1 and J usage is TRBJ1-4; D perhaps matches TRBD1 (6 bases). The V gene's germline CDR1 is DFQATT and CDR2 SNEGSKA (reference sequence). There are 15 residues in the CDR3. CDR3 DNA: TGCAGTGCTAGAGATCTCGACAGGCGGACTGAAAAGCTGTTTTTT. As protein: CSARDLDRRTEKLFF.

The chain carries TRBV6-1 and TRBJ1-2, with 7 bases matching TRBD1. After removal of 6 bases from V and 4 bases from J, the junction contained 11 bases not matched to a gene. This CDR3 is built from 15 residues. Germline lookup yields CDR1 MNHNS and CDR2 SASEGT. CDR3 region: CASSRGDIMLYGYTF. For the CDR3, the DNA is TGTGCCAGCAGCAGGGGGGACATTATGCTCTATGGCTACACCTTC.

This clone is labeled medium-sized. The rearrangement links TRBV6-1 to TRBJ2-5; TRBD2 aligns across 8 bases. Losses at the gene ends were 10 bases for V and 5 bases for J; bases not matched to a gene: 9. This CDR3 has 13 amino acids. Germline lookup yields CDR1 MNHNS and CDR2 SASEGT. CDR3 region: CAISRASGETQYF. CDR3 bases: TGTGCCATCTCGAGGGCTAGCGGGGAGACCCAGTACTTC.